This is a list of T cell receptor beta chains from one sample in a study of blood T cell repertoires in COVID-19. Using immunoSEQ multiplex PCR, the repertoire was profiled, and TCRdb retains in-frame clones only, with some absent. The table includes 100,000 to 150,000 clones, 65% to 90% detected once. The material sequenced was peripheral blood. Receptor source: a man older than 75 with active or convalescent COVID-19. Both conserved end residues are part of each CDR3. D genes are given only for firm matches. Size is omitted from some rows. Given values are once, few, many or a class for expanded clones.

clone_size	d_call	v_call	j_call	cdr3_nt	cdr3_aa
.	.	TRBV6-5	TRBJ1-6	TGTGCCAGCAGTTACGTCCGGGTTAATTCACCCCTCCACTTT	CASSYVRVNSPLHF
few	.	TRBV2	TRBJ1-5	TGTGCCAGCAGTGTTAGGTCAGGGGAAAATCAGCCCCAGCATTTT	CASSVRSGENQPQHF
.	.	TRBV5-1	TRBJ1-2	TGCGCCAGCACCCACTCGGGGGCTAACTATGGCTACACCTTC	CASTHSGANYGYTF
.	TRBD2	TRBV5-1	TRBJ2-5	TGCGCCAGCAGCTCAACCGGGACTAGCGTCCAAGAGACCCAGTACTTC	CASSSTGTSVQETQYF
.	.	TRBV18	TRBJ1-2	TGTGCCAGCTCACCGCTCTCGGGCCAGCCGGGGGGCTACACCTTC	CASSPLSGQPGGYTF
.	TRBD1	TRBV19	TRBJ1-3	TGTGCCAGTAGTTTCATAGGACAGGCTCGAAACACCATATATTTT	CASSFIGQARNTIYF
.	TRBD1	TRBV6-6	TRBJ1-5	TGTGCCAGCTGCTATGGGACAGCCACCAATCAGCCCCAGCATTTT	CASCYGTATNQPQHF
.	.	TRBV5-1	TRBJ2-1	TGCGCCAGCAGCTTAGGACGCGGGGCCCCGGAGGGGCAGTTCTTC	CASSLGRGAPEGQFF
.	TRBD2	TRBV5-4	TRBJ2-5	TGTGCCAGCAGCTCCGCCCGGGGGGGGATGGGGGAGACCCAGTACTTC	CASSSARGGMGETQYF
.	.	TRBV7-2	TRBJ2-7	TGTGCCAGCACCCCAGGGGACACACTTACCTACGAGCAGTACTTC	CASTPGDTLTYEQYF
.	.	TRBV7-2	TRBJ2-1	TGTGCCAGCAGCCCCGCGGGGAGCTCCTACAATGAGCAGTTCTTC	CASSPAGSSYNEQFF
.	TRBD1	TRBV19	TRBJ1-6	TGTGCCAGTAGTACCTATCAAGGGACAGCGGTATATTCACCCCTCCACTTT	CASSTYQGTAVYSPLHF
.	TRBD2	TRBV29-1	TRBJ2-7	TGCAGCGTTGAAGAAGGGGGACTAGCGGGAGTCGACGAGCAGTACTTC	CSVEEGGLAGVDEQYF
once	.	TRBV7-7	TRBJ2-5	TGTGCCAGCAGTCCGAGGACAGCCGCCTTCCAAGAGACCCAGTACTTC	CASSPRTAAFQETQYF
few	.	TRBV4-1	TRBJ1-6	TGCGCCAGCAGCCAATCCCAGACAGGAGCGAATTCACCCCTCCACTTT	CASSQSQTGANSPLHF
once	TRBD1	TRBV27	TRBJ2-3	TGTGCCAGCAGTTCCCGGGACAGCCTCGATACGCAGTATTTT	CASSSRDSLDTQYF
.	TRBD1	TRBV19	TRBJ1-1	TGTGCCAGTAGTATTAGCGACAGGGCTCGTTCCGAAGCTTTCTTT	CASSISDRARSEAFF
few	.	TRBV9	TRBJ1-4	TGTGCCAGCAGCGTAGCGTCCTCGGGGAATGAAAAACTGTTTTTT	CASSVASSGNEKLFF
few	TRBD1	TRBV5-1	TRBJ1-1	TGCGCCAGCAGCTCCTCAGGGGGAAACACTGAAGCTTTCTTT	CASSSSGGNTEAFF
many	TRBD1	TRBV15	TRBJ2-3	TGTGCCACCAGCAGAGACAGGGGGCCGGCAGATACGCAGTATTTT	CATSRDRGPADTQYF
.	.	TRBV28	TRBJ1-2	TGTGCCAGCAGTCCACAATCAGGGGTCGGCTACACCTTC	CASSPQSGVGYTF
few	.	TRBV6-6	TRBJ2-2	TGTGCCAGCAATCTTAGACTAGCCGGGGAGCTGTTTTTT	CASNLRLAGELFF
.	TRBD1	TRBV7-2	TRBJ1-5	TGTGCCAGCAGCCCCGACAGGGGGTACAATCAGCCCCAGCATTTT	CASSPDRGYNQPQHF
.	TRBD2	TRBV3-1/TRBV3-2	TRBJ2-5	TGTGCCAGCAGCCAAGGGACTAGCGGTCCTCAAACCCAGTACTTC	CASSQGTSGPQTQYF
.	TRBD1	TRBV15	TRBJ1-1	TGTGCCACCAGCAAAACAGGGGGCCGGAACACTGAAGCTTTCTTT	CATSKTGGRNTEAFF
.	TRBD1	TRBV19	TRBJ1-4	TGTGCCAGTAGTAAGGTGGCAGGGGGCGATATTGAAAAACTGTTTTTT	CASSKVAGGDIEKLFF
.	TRBD2	TRBV6-2/TRBV6-3	TRBJ2-1	TGTGCCAGTAGCGGGAGGGCATCGGACAATGAGCAGTTCTTC	CASSGRASDNEQFF
once	TRBD1	TRBV7-9	TRBJ1-4	TGTGCCAGCAGCCCAACAGGGGGCAGGGATGAAAAACTGTTTTTT	CASSPTGGRDEKLFF
.	.	TRBV5-1	TRBJ2-1	TGCGCCAGCAGCTTGCTAACCGGGACTCCTCGGAGTGAGCAGTTCTTC	CASSLLTGTPRSEQFF
.	TRBD1	TRBV19	TRBJ1-5	TGTGCCAGTAGTATCGGGGACAGGTGGAAGCGGCCCCAGCATTTT	CASSIGDRWKRPQHF
.	.	TRBV12-3/TRBV12-4	TRBJ1-2	TGTGCCAGCAGTTTTTCCGGTGCGGGCTACACCTTC	CASSFSGAGYTF